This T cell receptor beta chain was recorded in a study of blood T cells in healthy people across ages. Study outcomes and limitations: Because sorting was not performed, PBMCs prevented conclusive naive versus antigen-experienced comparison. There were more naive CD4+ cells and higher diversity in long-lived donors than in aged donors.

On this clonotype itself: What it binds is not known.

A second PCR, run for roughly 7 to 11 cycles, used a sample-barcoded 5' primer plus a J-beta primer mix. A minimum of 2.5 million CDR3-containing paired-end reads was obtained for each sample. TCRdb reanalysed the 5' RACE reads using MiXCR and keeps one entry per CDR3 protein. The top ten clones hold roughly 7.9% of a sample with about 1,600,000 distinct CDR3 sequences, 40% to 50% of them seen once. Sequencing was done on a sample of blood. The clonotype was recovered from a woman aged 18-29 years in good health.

CDR3 sequence (DNA): TGTGCCAGCAGTTCAACAGGGCCCCAAGAGACCCAGTACTTC. The encoded protein is CASSSTGPQETQYF. The J gene is TRBJ2-5, the V gene TRBV7-8, with a weak D call TRBD1 (6 bases). The CDR3 extends over 14 amino acids. Germline assignment: CDR1 SGHVS and CDR2 FQNEAQ. V lost 6 bases to trimming and J lost 1 base, with 12 bases between them.